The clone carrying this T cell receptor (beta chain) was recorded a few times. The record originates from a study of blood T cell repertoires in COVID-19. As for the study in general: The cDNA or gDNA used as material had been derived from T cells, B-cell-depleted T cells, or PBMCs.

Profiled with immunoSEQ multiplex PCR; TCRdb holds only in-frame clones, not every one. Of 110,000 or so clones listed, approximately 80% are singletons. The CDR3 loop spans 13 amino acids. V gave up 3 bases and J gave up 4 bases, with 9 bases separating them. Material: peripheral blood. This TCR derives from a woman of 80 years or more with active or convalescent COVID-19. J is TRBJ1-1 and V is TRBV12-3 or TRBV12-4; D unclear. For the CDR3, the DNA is TGTGCCAGCAGTTTGAATACGGTCACTGAAGCTTTCTTT. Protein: CASSLNTVTEAFF.